This TCR beta chain was sequenced for a study of T cells in Graves' hyperthyroidism and ophthalmopathy. It was RNA transcripts that yielded the amplified TCR beta CDR3 regions. When the TCR CDR3 underwent first-round RT-PCR, the HTBI primer set was used. One entry per CDR3 protein results from TCRdb running MiXCR on the multiplex PCR reads. The sample has about 560,000 distinct CDR3 sequences, over 15% seen once. From germline, CDR1 is MNHEY and CDR2 SVGAGI. CDR3 length: 16 residues. V was trimmed by 6 bases and J by 4 bases, leaving 16 bases between them. Notes on this clonotype: Antigen: not known.

Broader study findings: Blood also showed most of the thyroid clonotypes that were expanded above 0.001.

Sequencing input: blood. The chain uses TRBV6-5 and TRBJ1-6, with a tentative D call TRBD1 (6 bases). This TCR derives from a woman under 30 with Graves' hyperthyroidism. CDR3 protein: CASRLLEGGYNSPLHF. In nucleotides, the CDR3 is TGTGCCAGCAGATTGCTAGAGGGGGGATATAATTCACCCCTCCACTTT.